The 15 T cell receptor beta chains below come from one sample, sequenced in a study of beta chain features in type 1 diabetes. The study, taken as a whole, reports: Shortening that was moderate but significant affected the TCRB CDR3s of Type 1 diabetes patients in all four CD4+ subsets.

Their antigens are not known. Expressed TCRB transcripts got sequenced, as all isolated RNA was reverse transcribed. Sequenced by immunoSEQ multiplex PCR; TCRdb stores in-frame clones only, minus some. The sample has fewer than 200,000 clones, approximately 10% seen once. The specimen sequenced was central memory CD4+ T cells from blood. These TCRs come from a man aged 30 to 45 with type 1 diabetes.

This clone was detected a few times. V gene TRBV7-9 combines with J gene TRBJ1-2; D uncertain. The CDR3 loop spans 14 amino acids. Per germline, CDR1 SEHNR and CDR2 FQNEAQ (reference sequence). V lost 7 bases and J lost 3, with 15 bases in between. The CDR3 DNA sequence: TGTGCCAGCAACCAGTCCCCTGAGGACTATGGCTACACCTTC. Its protein is CASNQSPEDYGYTF.

V and J are TRBV7-2 and TRBJ2-2, with TRBD1 identical over 8 bases. CDR3 size: 18 residues. Germline CDR1 SGHTA, CDR2 FQGNSA. V was pared by 5 bases and J by 2 bases, with 13 bases of the junction left unmatched. DNA for the CDR3: TGTGCCAGCAGCACTGCGACAGGGGACGGTGTTAACACCGGGGAGCTGTTTTTT. Its protein is CASSTATGDGVNTGELFF.

The CDR3 DNA sequence: TGTGCCAGCAGCTTAGTGCGAGGGAACACTGAAGCTTTCTTT. The encoded protein is CASSLVRGNTEAFF. This rearrangement joins TRBV7-8 to TRBJ1-1, with no clear D. CDR1 is SGHVS and CDR2 is FQNEAQ in the germline V gene. V was cut by 1 base and J by 1 base, with 7 bases left in between. This CDR3 region has 14 residues.

The chain uses TRBV7-9 and TRBJ2-1; tentative D call: TRBD2 (6 bases). CDR3 length: 12 amino acids. Per the germline V gene, CDR1 is SEHNR and CDR2 is FQNEAQ (reference sequence). Trimming took 5 bases from V and 10 from J, leaving 12 bases between them. The CDR3 sequence is CASSPTGDEQFF. The CDR3 DNA is TGTGCCAGCAGCCCCACGGGGGACGAGCAGTTCTTC.

This chain joins TRBV4-3 and TRBJ2-3, with a possible D match to TRBD1 (6 bases). Between the trimmed V and J ends, which lost 0 bases and 5 bases, there was a span of 12 bases. The length of the CDR3 is 15 residues. CDR1 and CDR2 (germline): LGHNA, YSLEER. Written as DNA, the CDR3 is TGCGCCAGCAGCCAAGATGCAGGGGTCGGAGATACGCAGTATTTT. As protein: CASSQDAGVGDTQYF.

The gene calls are TRBV21-1 and TRBJ1-5; TRBD1 is the table's D call, not checked against the DNA. TRBV21-1 is reported as a pseudogene. The CDR3 covers 14 residues. The CDR3 sequence: CASSGQGVNQPQHF. The CDR3 DNA reads as TGTGCCAGCAGCGGACAGGGAGTCAATCAGCCCCAGCATTTT.

This clone was detected ten times or more. The chain combines TRBV11-2 with TRBJ2-1, with 10 bases that match TRBD2. The V segment lost 5 bases and the J segment 2 bases; nucleotides outside the gene matches: 6. The CDR3 contains 16 residues. CDR1 is SGHAT, CDR2 FQNNGV, per germline. CDR3 protein: CASSTPSGSPYNEQFF. The CDR3 DNA is TGTGCCAGCAGCACCCCTAGCGGGAGTCCCTACAATGAGCAGTTCTTC.

This clone has only a few counts. This chain links TRBV6-1 with TRBJ2-5, with TRBD2 matching over 7 bases. Germline CDR1 reads MNHNS; CDR2 reads SASEGT. Trimming removed 6 bases from V and 7 bases from J; junction bases left unmatched: 11. The CDR3 is 14 residues long. The CDR3 spells CASSTWGGRGTQYF. In DNA form, the CDR3 reads TGTGCCAGCAGCACCTGGGGGGGAAGGGGGACCCAGTACTTC.

The genes are TRBV7-9 and TRBJ2-7, with 9 bases lining up with TRBD1. Germline V gene data show CDR1 as SEHNR and CDR2 as FQNEAQ (reference sequence). This CDR3 contains 14 residues. J gave up 5 bases and V 5 bases, and 7 bases lay outside the gene matches. CDR3 region: CASSRGQGVDEQYF. Here the CDR3 DNA reads TGTGCCAGCAGCCGGGGACAGGGTGTGGACGAGCAGTACTTC.

This chain joins TRBV4-3 and TRBJ2-3, with D perhaps TRBD1 (6 bases). The CDR3 covers 16 residues. Trimming shortened V by 4 bases and J by 0 bases, and 14 bases separated the two germline ends. CDR1 LGHNA and CDR2 YSLEER come from the germline V gene. CDR3 sequence reads: CASSPRPDSSTDTQYF. The CDR3 DNA reads TGCGCCAGCAGCCCCAGACCGGACAGTAGCACAGATACGCAGTATTTT.

This clone has only a few counts. This chain joins TRBV6-6 and TRBJ2-1; possible D gene TRBD1, 5 bases. The CDR3 has 14 amino acids. Looked up from germline, CDR1 is MNHNY and CDR2 is SVGAGI (reference sequence). Trimming cost V 2 bases and J 7 bases, with 12 bases left between them. The CDR3 spells CASSYLHQGNEQFF. Written as DNA, the CDR3 is TGTGCCAGCAGTTACCTTCATCAGGGTAATGAGCAGTTCTTC.

This clone was detected a few times. This chain connects TRBV7-2 to TRBJ2-3, with TRBD2 as a possible D gene (5 bases). The germline gives CDR1 SGHTA, CDR2 FQGNSA. Trimming took 2 bases from V and 4 from J, leaving 13 bases between them. This CDR3 contains 15 residues. The CDR3 loop reads CASSLKGRVPDTQYF. The DNA of the CDR3 is TGTGCCAGCAGCTTAAAAGGGAGAGTACCAGATACGCAGTATTTT.

The sample holds a few counts of this clone. This rearrangement joins TRBV30 to TRBJ2-3; weak D call: TRBD1 (6 bases). The CDR3 runs to 13 residues. V lost 8 bases, J lost 1 base, and 13 bases lay in between. Germline V gene data show CDR1 as GTSNPN and CDR2 as SVGIG (reference sequence). CDR3: CAKNRDGTDTQYF. CDR3 DNA: TGTGCCAAAAACAGGGACGGCACAGATACGCAGTATTTT.

In its sample, this clone was seen many times. The chain combines TRBV29-1 with TRBJ2-1; TRBD2 matches 8 bases. The V and J ends lost 8 bases and 5 bases, in that order; junction bases with no gene match: 14. There are 15 residues in the CDR3. Germline V gene data show CDR1 as SQVTM and CDR2 as ANQGSEA. CDR3 DNA: TGCAGCTTCGTTGGACAAAGCGGGAGTGACAATGAGCAGTTCTTC. This translates into CSFVGQSGSDNEQFF.

This clone was counted a few times. V and J are TRBV4-2 and TRBJ2-5; weak D call: TRBD1 (6 bases). Germline values: CDR1 LGHNA, CDR2 YNFKEQ. The V gene lost 0 bases and the J gene lost 2 bases, with 13 bases spanning the gap. The CDR3 contains 16 residues. CDR3 nucleotides: TGTGCCAGCAGCCAAGACCTAGGACAGTCACAAGAGACCCAGTACTTC. Its translation: CASSQDLGQSQETQYF.